The present TCR beta chain was sequenced within a study of PD-1 blockade in classical Hodgkin lymphoma. Notes on the study in general: CD4+ TCR diversity climbed significantly by C4D1, unlike CD8+ TCR diversity.

The CDR3 extends over 15 amino acids. Here immunoSEQ multiplex PCR was the method, and the copy in TCRdb shows in-frame clones only, minus some. The data show about 97,000 clones, 65% to 85% seen once. No patient escaped relapse after autologous stem cell transplantation, and brentuximab vedotin exposure varied. Patients had relapsed/refractory classical Hodgkin lymphoma with complete response, partial response or progressive disease as best response. As concerns this clone: No antigen is known for it.

The gene calls are TRBV12-1 and TRBJ2-1; the D call of TRBD2 is as the table states it, not checked on the DNA. TRBV12-1 is given as a pseudogene. This clonotype was obtained from a human donor with classical Hodgkin lymphoma. The sample in question was peripheral blood mononuclear cells (PBMCs), obtained at baseline. In nucleotides, the CDR3 is TGTGCCAGCAGCTTTGCCCCAACGGGGAACAATGAGCAGTTCTTC. Translated, it gives CASSFAPTGNNEQFF.